The present TCR beta chain was sequenced within a study of naive and memory T cell subsets. Broader study findings: Far more TCRs reportedly came from tuberculin skin test site biopsies. Delayed type IV hypersensitivity infiltration was taken to explain higher tuberculin-site TCR counts.

The treatment: skin biopsy from PPD injection site in Mantoux-positive individual. An oligonucleotide containing a UMI was ligated to the 3' end of TCR cDNA. Skin biopsies came from PPD injection sites in Mantoux-positive individuals. Ligated cDNA underwent four rounds of PCR with nested alpha and beta constant region primers and SP2. Alpha and beta constant region primers primed reverse transcription for blood and skin samples. TCRdb reprocessed the UMI-ligation and nested PCR reads via MiXCR and lists one record per CDR3 protein. The sample has 35,000 to 40,000 distinct CDR3 sequences, 9.5% to 12% seen once. The length of the CDR3 is 14 residues. V shed 3 bases and J shed 3 bases, with 12 bases lying between them. Germline-derived CDR1 and CDR2 are SGHAT and FQNNGV. Note on this clonotype: Antigen unknown.

Sample: skin, taken from a tuberculin skin test site. The sequence was obtained from an adult in good health. The V gene is TRBV11-2, the J gene TRBJ2-7; TRBD1 might be the D (5 bases). The chain's CDR3 is CASSFLDINYEQYF. The CDR3 bases are TGTGCCAGCAGCTTTTTGGACATTAACTACGAGCAGTACTTC.